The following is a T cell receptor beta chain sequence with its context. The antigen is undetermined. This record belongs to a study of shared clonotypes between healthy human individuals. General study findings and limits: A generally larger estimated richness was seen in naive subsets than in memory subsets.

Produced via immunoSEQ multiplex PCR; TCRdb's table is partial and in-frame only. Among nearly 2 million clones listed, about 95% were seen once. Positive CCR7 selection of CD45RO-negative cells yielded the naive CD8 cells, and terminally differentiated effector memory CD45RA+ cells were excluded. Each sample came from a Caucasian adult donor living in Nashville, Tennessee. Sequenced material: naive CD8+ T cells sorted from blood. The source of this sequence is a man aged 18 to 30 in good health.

CDR3 in DNA: TGCGCCAGCAGCCAAGATCCCCCCCTAGCGGGGGGCCCGGATACGCAGTATTTT. Its protein is CASSQDPPLAGGPDTQYF. V usage is TRBV4-1 and J usage is TRBJ2-3, with 11 positions matching TRBD2. The V gene's germline CDR1 is MGHRA and CDR2 YSYEKL. V shed 0 bases and J 6 bases; nucleotides not matched to a gene: 11. The CDR3 covers 18 residues.